Only one count was recorded for the clone carrying this TCR beta chain. Antigen unknown. Germline CDR1 reads SGHNT; CDR2 reads YYREEE (reference sequence). V shed 2 bases, J shed 9 bases, and the junction held 5 bases outside the gene matches. The CDR3 consists of 14 residues. The data stem from a study of beta chain features in type 1 diabetes. TCRB transcripts that were expressed got sequenced, as all of the isolated RNA had been reverse transcribed. The average read count of naive, central memory and regulatory T cell samples was approximately 3.9 million. Generated by immunoSEQ multiplex PCR, the TCRdb table keeps only in-frame clones and is missing some. The top ten hold 0.08% to 0.095% of the sample, which has 200,000 to 250,000 clones, 16% seen once. General study points: Across patients, naive, central memory and Treg TCRB repertoires exhibited apparently greater similarity than was observed across healthy donors. People with Type 1 diabetes carried modestly yet significantly shorter TCRB CDR3s in all four CD4+ subsets. PCR could preferentially amplify shorter templates, alike in patients and controls.

The rearrangement uses TRBV5-4 and TRBJ1-3; 10 bases are a match to TRBD1. This clonotype originated in a man aged 25 to 45 with type 1 diabetes. Specimen: naive CD4+ T cells from blood. The DNA of the CDR3 is TGTGCCAGCAGCTTAGACAGGGGGCCGGGCACCATATATTTT. Protein sequence: CASSLDRGPGTIYF.